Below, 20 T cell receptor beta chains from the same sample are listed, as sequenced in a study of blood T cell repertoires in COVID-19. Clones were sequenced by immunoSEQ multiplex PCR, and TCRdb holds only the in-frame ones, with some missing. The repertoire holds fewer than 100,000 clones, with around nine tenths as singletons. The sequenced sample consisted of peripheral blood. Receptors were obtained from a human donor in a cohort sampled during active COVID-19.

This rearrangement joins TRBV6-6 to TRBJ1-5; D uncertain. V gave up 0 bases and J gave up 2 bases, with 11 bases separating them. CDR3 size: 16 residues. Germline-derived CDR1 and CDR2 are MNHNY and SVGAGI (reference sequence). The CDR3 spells CASSYSSALGNQPQHF. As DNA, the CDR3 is TGTGCCAGCAGTTACTCGTCAGCCCTAGGCAATCAGCCCCAGCATTTT.

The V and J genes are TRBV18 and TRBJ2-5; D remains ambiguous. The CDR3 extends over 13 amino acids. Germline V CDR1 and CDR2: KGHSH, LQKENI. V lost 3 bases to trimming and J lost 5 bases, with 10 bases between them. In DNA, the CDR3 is TGTGCCAGCTCACCGAATTTCGGGGAGACCCAGTACTTC. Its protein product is CASSPNFGETQYF.

The CDR3 protein is CASSVQGNSYEQYF. In nucleotides, the CDR3 is TGTGCCAGCAGCGTACAGGGGAACTCCTACGAGCAGTACTTC. J is TRBJ2-7 and V is TRBV6-5; 7 nucleotides line up with TRBD1. With V trimmed by 6 bases and J by 0 bases, 5 bases remained unmatched. The germline CDR1 and CDR2 sequences are MNHEY and SVGAGI. There are 14 residues in the CDR3.

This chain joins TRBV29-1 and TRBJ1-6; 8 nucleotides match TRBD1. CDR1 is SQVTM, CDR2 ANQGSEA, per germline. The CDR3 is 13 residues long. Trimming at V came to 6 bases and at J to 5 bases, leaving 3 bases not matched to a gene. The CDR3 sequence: CSVLTGDNSPLHF. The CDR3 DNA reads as TGCAGCGTCTTGACAGGGGATAATTCACCCCTCCACTTT.

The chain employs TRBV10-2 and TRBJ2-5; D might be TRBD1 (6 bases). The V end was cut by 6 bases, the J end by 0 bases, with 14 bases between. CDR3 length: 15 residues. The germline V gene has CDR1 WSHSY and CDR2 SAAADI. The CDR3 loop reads CASSDLTGYQETQYF. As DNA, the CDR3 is TGCGCCAGCAGCGACTTAACAGGGTACCAAGAGACCCAGTACTTC.

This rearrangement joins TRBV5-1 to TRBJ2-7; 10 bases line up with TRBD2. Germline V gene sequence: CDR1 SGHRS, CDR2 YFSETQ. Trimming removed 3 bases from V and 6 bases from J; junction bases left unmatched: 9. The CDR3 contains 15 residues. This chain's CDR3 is CASSSGPGLAFEQYF. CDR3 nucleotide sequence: TGCGCCAGCAGCTCAGGGCCGGGACTAGCGTTCGAGCAGTACTTC.

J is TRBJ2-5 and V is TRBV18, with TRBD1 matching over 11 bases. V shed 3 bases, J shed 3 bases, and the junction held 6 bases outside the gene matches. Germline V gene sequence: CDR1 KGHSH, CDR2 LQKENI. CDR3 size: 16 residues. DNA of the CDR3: TGTGCCAGCTCACCGGCCGGGACAGGGGGGGAAGAGACCCAGTACTTC. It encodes CASSPAGTGGEETQYF.

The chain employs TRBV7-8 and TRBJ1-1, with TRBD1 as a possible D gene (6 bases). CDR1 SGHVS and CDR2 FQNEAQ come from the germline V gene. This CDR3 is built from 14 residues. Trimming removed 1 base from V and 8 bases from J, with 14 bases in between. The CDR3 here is CASSLGGGRYEAFF. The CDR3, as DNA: TGTGCCAGCAGCTTAGGGGGGGGCCGTTACGAAGCTTTCTTT.

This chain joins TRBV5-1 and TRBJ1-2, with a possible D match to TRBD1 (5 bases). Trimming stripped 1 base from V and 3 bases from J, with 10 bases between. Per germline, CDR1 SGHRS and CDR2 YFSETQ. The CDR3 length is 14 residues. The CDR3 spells CASSLLTGDYGYTF. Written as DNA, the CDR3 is TGCGCCAGCAGCTTGTTAACAGGCGACTATGGCTACACCTTC.

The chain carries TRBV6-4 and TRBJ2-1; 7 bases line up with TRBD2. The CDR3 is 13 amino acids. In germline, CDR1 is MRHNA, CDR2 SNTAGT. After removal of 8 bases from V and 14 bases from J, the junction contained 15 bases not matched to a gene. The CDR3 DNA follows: TGTGCCAGCTTCTCGTCTGGGGTCCTAGCGGAGTTCTTC. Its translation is CASFSSGVLAEFF.

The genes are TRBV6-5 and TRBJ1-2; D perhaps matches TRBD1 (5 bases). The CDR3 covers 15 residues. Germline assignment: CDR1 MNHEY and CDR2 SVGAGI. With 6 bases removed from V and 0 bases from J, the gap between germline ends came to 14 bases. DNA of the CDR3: TGTGCCAGCAGCTCCAGGACACGGTCTAACTATGGCTACACCTTC. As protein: CASSSRTRSNYGYTF.

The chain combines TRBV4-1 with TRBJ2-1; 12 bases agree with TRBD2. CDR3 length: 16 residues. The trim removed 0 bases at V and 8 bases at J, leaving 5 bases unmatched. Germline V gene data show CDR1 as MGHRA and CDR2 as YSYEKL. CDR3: CASSQDPGLAGDEQFF. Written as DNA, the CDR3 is TGCGCCAGCAGCCAAGATCCGGGACTAGCGGGTGATGAGCAGTTCTTC.

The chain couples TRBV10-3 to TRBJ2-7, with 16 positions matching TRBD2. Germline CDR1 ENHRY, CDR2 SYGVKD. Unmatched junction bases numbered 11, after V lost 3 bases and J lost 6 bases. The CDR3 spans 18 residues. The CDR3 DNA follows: TGTGCCATCAGTGAAAAATTGGGACTAGCGGGGGGGCCTGGCGAGCAGTACTTC. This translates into CAISEKLGLAGGPGEQYF.

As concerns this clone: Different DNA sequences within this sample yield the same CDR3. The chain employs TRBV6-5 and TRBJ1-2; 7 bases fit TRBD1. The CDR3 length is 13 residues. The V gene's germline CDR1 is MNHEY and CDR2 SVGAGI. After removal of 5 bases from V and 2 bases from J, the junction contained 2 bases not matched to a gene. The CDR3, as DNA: TGTGCCAGCAGTCGGACAGGCAACTATGGCTACACCTTC. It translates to CASSRTGNYGYTF.

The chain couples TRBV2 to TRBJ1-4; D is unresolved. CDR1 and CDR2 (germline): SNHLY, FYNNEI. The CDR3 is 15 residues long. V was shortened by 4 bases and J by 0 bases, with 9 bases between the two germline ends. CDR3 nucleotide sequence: TGTGCCAGCAGTGCGGGATACACAACTAATGAAAAACTGTTTTTT. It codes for CASSAGYTTNEKLFF.

The DNA for the CDR3 is TGTGCCAGCCTCAGCTACAATGAGCAGTTCTTC. Protein: CASLSYNEQFF. This chain uses TRBV12-3 or TRBV12-4 with TRBJ2-1; D not certain. The germline V and J ends were trimmed by 8 bases and 3 bases, with 5 bases remaining between them. This CDR3 region has 11 residues.

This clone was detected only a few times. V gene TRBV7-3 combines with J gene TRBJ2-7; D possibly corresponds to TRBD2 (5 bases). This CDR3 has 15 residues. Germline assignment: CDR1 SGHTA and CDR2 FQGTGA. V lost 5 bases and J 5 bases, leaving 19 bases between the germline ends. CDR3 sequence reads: CASSPHSGNRDEQYF. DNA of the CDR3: TGTGCCAGCAGCCCACATTCGGGGAACCGCGACGAGCAGTACTTC.

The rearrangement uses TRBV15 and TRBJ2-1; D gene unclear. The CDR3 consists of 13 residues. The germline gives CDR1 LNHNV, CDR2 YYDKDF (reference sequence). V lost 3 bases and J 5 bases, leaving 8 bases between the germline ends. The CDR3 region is CATSRELHNEQFF. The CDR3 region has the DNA TGTGCCACCAGCAGGGAGCTCCACAATGAGCAGTTCTTC.

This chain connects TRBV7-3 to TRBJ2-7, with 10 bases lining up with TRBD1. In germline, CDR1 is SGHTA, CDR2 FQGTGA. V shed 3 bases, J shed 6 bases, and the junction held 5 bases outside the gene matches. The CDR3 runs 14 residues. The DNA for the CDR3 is TGTGCCAGCAGCTTCTCCGGGACAGGGGCCGAGCAGTACTTC. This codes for CASSFSGTGAEQYF.

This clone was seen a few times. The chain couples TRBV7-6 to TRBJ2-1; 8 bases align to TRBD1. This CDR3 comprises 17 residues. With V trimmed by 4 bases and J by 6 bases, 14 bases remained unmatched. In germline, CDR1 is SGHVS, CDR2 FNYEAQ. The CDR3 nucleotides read TGTGCCAGCAGCTCCCTATACAGGACAGGGAATCTCAATGAGCAGTTCTTC. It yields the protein CASSSLYRTGNLNEQFF.